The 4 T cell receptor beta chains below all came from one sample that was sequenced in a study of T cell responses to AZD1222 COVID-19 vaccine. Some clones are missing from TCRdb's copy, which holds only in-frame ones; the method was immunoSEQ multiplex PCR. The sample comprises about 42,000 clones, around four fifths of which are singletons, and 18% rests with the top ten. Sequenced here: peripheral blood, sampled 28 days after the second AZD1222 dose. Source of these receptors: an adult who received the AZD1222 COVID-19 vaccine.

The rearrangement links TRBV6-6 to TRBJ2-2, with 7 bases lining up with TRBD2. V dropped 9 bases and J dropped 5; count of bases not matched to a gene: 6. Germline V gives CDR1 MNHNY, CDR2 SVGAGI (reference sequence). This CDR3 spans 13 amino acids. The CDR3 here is CASGGVKTGELFF. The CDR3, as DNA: TGTGCCAGTGGGGGGGTAAAAACCGGGGAGCTGTTTTTT.

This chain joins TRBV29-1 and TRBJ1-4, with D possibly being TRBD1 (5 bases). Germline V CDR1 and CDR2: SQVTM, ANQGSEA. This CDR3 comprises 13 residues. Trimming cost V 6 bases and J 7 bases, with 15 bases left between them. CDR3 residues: CSVVGGFGEKLFF. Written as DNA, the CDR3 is TGCAGCGTCGTGGGGGGGTTTGGTGAAAAACTGTTTTTT.

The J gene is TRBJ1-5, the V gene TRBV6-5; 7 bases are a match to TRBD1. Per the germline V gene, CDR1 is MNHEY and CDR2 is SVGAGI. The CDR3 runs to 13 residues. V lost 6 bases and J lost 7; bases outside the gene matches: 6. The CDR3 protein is CASSLRGGQPQHF. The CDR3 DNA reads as TGTGCCAGCAGCCTCAGGGGGGGACAGCCCCAGCATTTT.

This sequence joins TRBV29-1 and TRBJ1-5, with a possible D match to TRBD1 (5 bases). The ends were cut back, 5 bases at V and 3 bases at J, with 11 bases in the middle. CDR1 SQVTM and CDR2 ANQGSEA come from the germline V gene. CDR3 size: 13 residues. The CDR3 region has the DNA TGCAGCGTTCTCAGGGAGCCCAATCAGCCCCAGCATTTT. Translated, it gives CSVLREPNQPQHF.